Listed below are T cell receptor beta chains from one sample, sequenced in a study of T cell clones after liver transplantation. The data were produced by immunoSEQ multiplex PCR, yet TCRdb's version contains in-frame clones alone and is incomplete. The profile shows fewer than 80,000 clones, 84% of them singletons. The sample here was CD4+ T cells from blood, taken around 48 months after liver transplant. The receptor set was obtained from a human patient who received a liver transplant. Part of the T cells may come from the graft donor. Each CDR3 is given with its conserved first and last residue. Each record gives: clone size, D gene, V gene, J gene, CDR3 DNA, CDR3 protein. The D gene is left open where the match is weak. Part of the rows lack a size; the others show once, few, many or a class for expanded clones.

clone_size: NA
d_call: TRBD2
v_call: TRBV7-2
j_call: TRBJ2-1
cdr3_nt: TGTGCCAGCAGGATTCCGGGAGGCGTATACAATGAGCAGTTCTTC
cdr3_aa: CASRIPGGVYNEQFF

clone_size: NA
d_call: TRBD2
v_call: TRBV10-3
j_call: TRBJ2-1
cdr3_nt: TGTGCCATCATGGGGACTAGCGCCAATGAGCAGTTCTTC
cdr3_aa: CAIMGTSANEQFF

clone_size: NA
d_call: TRBD1
v_call: TRBV5-1
j_call: TRBJ1-2
cdr3_nt: TGCGCCAGCAGCTTGCCGGACAGGGGCTATGGCTACACCTTC
cdr3_aa: CASSLPDRGYGYTF

clone_size: few
d_call: NA
v_call: TRBV29-1
j_call: TRBJ2-2
cdr3_nt: TGCACCACGAGCTCGGACGGGGAGCTGTTTTTT
cdr3_aa: CTTSSDGELFF

clone_size: NA
d_call: TRBD2
v_call: TRBV28
j_call: TRBJ2-5
cdr3_nt: TGTGCCAGCAGCCCCATTAGCGGGATCAGCGAGACCCAGTACTTC
cdr3_aa: CASSPISGISETQYF

clone_size: NA
d_call: TRBD1
v_call: TRBV19
j_call: TRBJ1-2
cdr3_nt: TGTGCCAGTAGTGGGACAGGGGGCGCAAACATATATGGCTACACCTTC
cdr3_aa: CASSGTGGANIYGYTF

clone_size: once
d_call: TRBD2
v_call: TRBV7-2
j_call: TRBJ2-1
cdr3_nt: TGTGCCAGCAGCTTAGTGCTAGCGGGGTCGGGTGAGCAGTTCTTC
cdr3_aa: CASSLVLAGSGEQFF

clone_size: NA
d_call: TRBD2
v_call: TRBV7-3
j_call: TRBJ2-1
cdr3_nt: TGTGCCAGCAGTCCCGGACTAGCGGTCAATGAGCAGTTCTTC
cdr3_aa: CASSPGLAVNEQFF

clone_size: once
d_call: NA
v_call: TRBV29-1
j_call: TRBJ2-3
cdr3_nt: TGCAGCGTTACCCCTCCCAGGACTCCTTACACAGATACGCAGTATTTT
cdr3_aa: CSVTPPRTPYTDTQYF

clone_size: NA
d_call: TRBD2
v_call: TRBV6-5
j_call: TRBJ2-3
cdr3_nt: TGTGCCAGCAGTTACTCGAATCGCGGGGGTGCAGATACGCAGTATTTT
cdr3_aa: CASSYSNRGGADTQYF

clone_size: NA
d_call: TRBD1
v_call: TRBV5-4
j_call: TRBJ1-1
cdr3_nt: TGTGCCAGCAGCGCGGGACAGATTAACACTGAAGCTTTCTTT
cdr3_aa: CASSAGQINTEAFF

clone_size: NA
d_call: TRBD2
v_call: TRBV12-5
j_call: TRBJ2-7
cdr3_nt: TGTGCTAGTGGTTCGAAGACTAGCGGGGGCCGTGCCTCCCCCGAGCAGTACTTC
cdr3_aa: CASGSKTSGGRASPEQYF

clone_size: NA
d_call: TRBD1
v_call: TRBV5-4
j_call: TRBJ2-1
cdr3_nt: TGTGCCAGCAGCTTAGGGACAGGGTATACGTATGAGCAGTTCTTC
cdr3_aa: CASSLGTGYTYEQFF

clone_size: NA
d_call: NA
v_call: TRBV4-1
j_call: TRBJ1-4
cdr3_nt: TGCGCCAGCCAGTATCGGGAAGGGAATGAAAAACTGTTTTTT
cdr3_aa: CASQYREGNEKLFF

clone_size: NA
d_call: NA
v_call: TRBV28
j_call: TRBJ2-7
cdr3_nt: TGTGCCAGCAGTTCGGGTCTTACCTACGAGCAGTACTTC
cdr3_aa: CASSSGLTYEQYF

clone_size: NA
d_call: NA
v_call: TRBV5-4
j_call: TRBJ2-7
cdr3_nt: TGTGCCAGCAGCTTGGCCGGTGGGTACTACGAGCAGTACTTC
cdr3_aa: CASSLAGGYYEQYF

clone_size: NA
d_call: NA
v_call: TRBV6-5
j_call: TRBJ2-7
cdr3_nt: TGTGCCAGCAGGTACAGGTTGGGGTCCTACGAGCAGTACTTC
cdr3_aa: CASRYRLGSYEQYF

clone_size: NA
d_call: NA
v_call: TRBV14
j_call: TRBJ1-1
cdr3_nt: TGTGCCAGCAGCCAAGTCAGTACAGGGAAGGCTTTCTTT
cdr3_aa: CASSQVSTGKAFF

clone_size: NA
d_call: TRBD1
v_call: TRBV5-1
j_call: TRBJ2-5
cdr3_nt: TGCGCCAGCAGCTTGGGACAGGGAAAGACCCAGTACTTC
cdr3_aa: CASSLGQGKTQYF

clone_size: NA
d_call: NA
v_call: TRBV6-5
j_call: TRBJ1-1
cdr3_nt: TGTGCCAGCAGTTCCAGGGGGAACACTGAAGCTTTCTTT
cdr3_aa: CASSSRGNTEAFF

clone_size: few
d_call: NA
v_call: TRBV2
j_call: TRBJ1-3
cdr3_nt: TGTGCCAGCAGGTCCTGGGGGTCTGGAAACACCATATATTTT
cdr3_aa: CASRSWGSGNTIYF

clone_size: NA
d_call: NA
v_call: TRBV6-5
j_call: TRBJ1-1
cdr3_nt: TGTGCCAGCAGACAACAGCGAAACACTGAAGCTTTCTTT
cdr3_aa: CASRQQRNTEAFF

clone_size: NA
d_call: NA
v_call: TRBV7-9
j_call: TRBJ2-1
cdr3_nt: TGTGCCAGCAGCTTAGATGTCCCCGAGCAGTTCTTC
cdr3_aa: CASSLDVPEQFF

clone_size: NA
d_call: TRBD2
v_call: TRBV19
j_call: TRBJ2-1
cdr3_nt: TGTGCCAGTAGCAAGACTAGCACGTACAATGAGCAGTTCTTC
cdr3_aa: CASSKTSTYNEQFF

clone_size: NA
d_call: NA
v_call: TRBV5-4
j_call: TRBJ2-5
cdr3_nt: TGTGCCAGCAGCCTCCTAAGGGGAGGGGGGCCGCAGACCCAGTACTTC
cdr3_aa: CASSLLRGGGPQTQYF

clone_size: NA
d_call: NA
v_call: TRBV18
j_call: TRBJ1-5
cdr3_nt: TGTGCCAGCTCACCCACAGAAAACAGCAATCAGCCCCAGCATTTT
cdr3_aa: CASSPTENSNQPQHF

clone_size: once
d_call: NA
v_call: TRBV15
j_call: TRBJ2-7
cdr3_nt: TGTGCCACCAGCAGAGAAACGGGTATAACCTACGAGCAGTACTTC
cdr3_aa: CATSRETGITYEQYF

clone_size: NA
d_call: NA
v_call: TRBV29-1
j_call: TRBJ1-2
cdr3_nt: TGCAGCGTTGGGGGCCAGGAGGGCTACACCTTC
cdr3_aa: CSVGGQEGYTF

clone_size: NA
d_call: TRBD1
v_call: TRBV5-8
j_call: TRBJ2-3
cdr3_nt: TGTGCCAGCAGCATGGGACAGTTCTTGAATACGCAGTATTTT
cdr3_aa: CASSMGQFLNTQYF

clone_size: NA
d_call: NA
v_call: TRBV6-5
j_call: TRBJ2-3
cdr3_nt: TGTGCCAGCAGGCGAGGGGATACGCAGTATTTT
cdr3_aa: CASRRGDTQYF

clone_size: NA
d_call: NA
v_call: TRBV30
j_call: TRBJ1-5
cdr3_nt: TGTGCCTGGAGTAGCGGGGGCGGCAATCAGCCCCAGCATTTT
cdr3_aa: CAWSSGGGNQPQHF

clone_size: few
d_call: NA
v_call: TRBV11-1
j_call: TRBJ1-2
cdr3_nt: TGTGCCAGCAGCCCCGGACAGAACTATGGCTACACCTTC
cdr3_aa: CASSPGQNYGYTF

clone_size: NA
d_call: NA
v_call: TRBV28
j_call: TRBJ1-5
cdr3_nt: TGTGCCAGCAGTAGTGGGGTCTCTCAGCCCCAGCATTTT
cdr3_aa: CASSSGVSQPQHF

clone_size: NA
d_call: NA
v_call: TRBV6-5
j_call: TRBJ2-3
cdr3_nt: TGTGCCAGCAGTAGAGGACGTGGTGGTGATACGCAGTATTTT
cdr3_aa: CASSRGRGGDTQYF

clone_size: NA
d_call: NA
v_call: TRBV18
j_call: TRBJ2-5
cdr3_nt: TGTGCCAGCTCACCGGACCGAGGGGAGACCCAGTACTTC
cdr3_aa: CASSPDRGETQYF

clone_size: NA
d_call: NA
v_call: TRBV6-1
j_call: TRBJ1-1
cdr3_nt: TGTGCCAGCAGCCAACAGCGGAACACTGAAGCTTTCTTT
cdr3_aa: CASSQQRNTEAFF

clone_size: NA
d_call: NA
v_call: TRBV7-2
j_call: TRBJ2-1
cdr3_nt: TGTGCCAGCAGTTTTCCTCTGGCGGGATTAGATGAGCAGTTCTTC
cdr3_aa: CASSFPLAGLDEQFF

clone_size: few
d_call: NA
v_call: TRBV6-5
j_call: TRBJ1-2
cdr3_nt: TGTGCCAGCAGTTACCAGCCAGGGAAAAACTATGGCTACACCTTC
cdr3_aa: CASSYQPGKNYGYTF

clone_size: NA
d_call: NA
v_call: TRBV28
j_call: TRBJ2-2
cdr3_nt: TGTGCCAGCAGTTCCTCCTGGGTAGGGACCGGGGAGCTGTTTTTT
cdr3_aa: CASSSSWVGTGELFF

clone_size: NA
d_call: TRBD1
v_call: TRBV29-1
j_call: TRBJ2-1
cdr3_nt: TGCAGCGTTGGAGGGGACAGGGCCAATGAGCAGTTCTTC
cdr3_aa: CSVGGDRANEQFF

clone_size: NA
d_call: NA
v_call: TRBV9
j_call: TRBJ1-4
cdr3_nt: TGTGCCAGCAGCGTATCCTCGGGGTTTAATGAAAAACTGTTTTTT
cdr3_aa: CASSVSSGFNEKLFF

clone_size: NA
d_call: NA
v_call: TRBV6-5
j_call: TRBJ2-3
cdr3_nt: TGTGCCAGCACCGGGGCTACCCGAAACACAGATACGCAGTATTTT
cdr3_aa: CASTGATRNTDTQYF

clone_size: NA
d_call: TRBD1
v_call: TRBV29-1
j_call: TRBJ2-1
cdr3_nt: TGCAGCGCTGGACAGGCAATTAATGAGCAGTTCTTC
cdr3_aa: CSAGQAINEQFF

clone_size: NA
d_call: NA
v_call: TRBV19
j_call: TRBJ2-7
cdr3_nt: TGTGCCAGTGGGACCATCTACGAGCAGTACTTC
cdr3_aa: CASGTIYEQYF

clone_size: once
d_call: NA
v_call: TRBV5-1
j_call: TRBJ2-2
cdr3_nt: TGCGCCAGCAGCTTCAAGACAGGGAACACCGGGGAGCTGTTTTTT
cdr3_aa: CASSFKTGNTGELFF

clone_size: NA
d_call: NA
v_call: TRBV10-2
j_call: TRBJ2-1
cdr3_nt: TGCGCCAGCAGTCTTATTTTTACAGGAGGAGGTCGCAATGAGCAGTTCTTC
cdr3_aa: CASSLIFTGGGRNEQFF

clone_size: NA
d_call: NA
v_call: TRBV7-3
j_call: TRBJ1-3
cdr3_nt: TGTGCCAGCAGCTTATACGGCTCTGGAAACACCATATATTTT
cdr3_aa: CASSLYGSGNTIYF

clone_size: NA
d_call: NA
v_call: TRBV11-3
j_call: TRBJ2-2
cdr3_nt: TGTGCCAGCAGCTTTCAGGATGAAATCGGGGAGCTGTTTTTT
cdr3_aa: CASSFQDEIGELFF

clone_size: NA
d_call: NA
v_call: TRBV7-2
j_call: TRBJ2-2
cdr3_nt: TGTGCCAGCAGCACCACCGGCGCGGGGTCGGCCGGGGAGCTGTTTTTT
cdr3_aa: CASSTTGAGSAGELFF

clone_size: NA
d_call: NA
v_call: TRBV5-5
j_call: TRBJ2-7
cdr3_nt: TGTGCCAGCAGCATTGCAGTGGGGGAGAGCTCCCGGGAGCAGTACTTC
cdr3_aa: CASSIAVGESSREQYF

clone_size: NA
d_call: TRBD2
v_call: TRBV7-2
j_call: TRBJ2-5
cdr3_nt: TGTGCCAGCAGCTATAGTAGCGGGGGAGGCCAAGAGACCCAGTACTTC
cdr3_aa: CASSYSSGGGQETQYF